This TCR beta chain appears in the sequencing data of a study of blood T cell repertoires in COVID-19. Study summary: Sites in the United States, Italy and Spain provided acute and convalescent COVID-19 samples. T cells, B-cell-depleted T cells, or PBMCs supplied cDNA or gDNA.

From germline, CDR1 is SNHLY and CDR2 FYNNEI. V shed 5 bases and J 6 bases; nucleotides not matched to a gene: 13. The CDR3 has 15 residues. Original processing methods: Reference gene primers were amplified, and this amplification served to estimate nucleated cell counts. This table comes from immunoSEQ multiplex PCR, and its TCRdb copy is limited to in-frame clones, with some not included. V, J and clone size were drawn from that table, and D and trimming were deduced from the DNA. The repertoire holds roughly 670,000 clones, 75% to 90% seen once, with more than 0.25% in the top ten. The receptor was derived from a woman aged 18-30 years with acute or convalescent COVID-19. The chain links TRBV2 to TRBJ2-7, with TRBD1 identical over 7 bases. The specimen sequenced was peripheral blood. The CDR3 DNA reads TGTGCCAGCAGTAGACTACAGGGGAAGGGTCGCGAGCAGTACTTC. This encodes CASSRLQGKGREQYF. Together with reference TRBV2 and TRBJ2-7, the CDR3 gives the full variable domain: EPEVTQTPSHQVTQMGQEVILRCVPISNHLYFYWYRQILGQKVEFLVSFYNNEISEKSEIFDDQFSVERPDGSNFTLKIRSTKLEDSAMYFCASSRLQGKGREQYFGPGTRLTVT.